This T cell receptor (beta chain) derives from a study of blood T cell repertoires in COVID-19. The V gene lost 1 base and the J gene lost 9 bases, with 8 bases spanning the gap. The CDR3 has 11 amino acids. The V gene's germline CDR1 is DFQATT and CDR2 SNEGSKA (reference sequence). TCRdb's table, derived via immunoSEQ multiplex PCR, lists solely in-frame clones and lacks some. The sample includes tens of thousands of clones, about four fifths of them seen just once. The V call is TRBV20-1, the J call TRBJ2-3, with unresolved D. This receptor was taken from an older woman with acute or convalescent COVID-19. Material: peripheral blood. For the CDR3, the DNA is TGCAGTGCTAGAGCTAGAGAAACGCAGTATTTT. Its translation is CSARARETQYF.